The T cell receptor beta chain described here comes from a study of T cells in Graves' hyperthyroidism and ophthalmopathy. This clonotype was seen only a few times. The TCR beta CDR3 regions underwent amplification using RNA transcripts as the source. Primed by the HTBI set, a first-round RT-PCR was run on the TCR CDR3. MiXCR, applied by TCRdb to the multiplex PCR reads, yields one record per CDR3 protein. There are under 400,000 distinct CDR3 sequences in the sample; approximately 15% occur only once, and 33% lies in the top ten. Exclusion of patients followed from uncontrolled infection, other autoimmune disease, pregnancy or lactation. The diagnostic basis comprised clinical symptoms, serum thyroxine and TRAb, thyroid ultrasound and orbital computed tomography. PBMCs were obtained from about 9.9 ml fresh peripheral blood. The specimen sequenced was blood. This TCR was sampled from a man between 25 and 39 years old with Graves' hyperthyroidism.

The CDR3 here is CASSEAIRGPYEQYF. The DNA for the CDR3 is TGTGCCAGCAGTGAAGCGATCAGGGGACCTTACGAGCAGTACTTC. The V call is TRBV6-1, the J call TRBJ2-7; tentative D call: TRBD1 (6 bases). Germline values: CDR1 MNHNS, CDR2 SASEGT. Trimming cost V 0 bases and J 4 bases, with 13 bases left between them. The CDR3 length is 15 residues.